This section outlines one T cell receptor (beta chain) sequence together with its context. Antigen specificity is unknown. The CDR3 sequence is 16 residues long. V shed 4 bases and J 7 bases; nucleotides not matched to a gene: 7. Per the germline V gene, CDR1 is ENHRY and CDR2 is SYGVKD. Assay used: immunoSEQ multiplex PCR; TCRdb lists only in-frame clones, some missing. This table holds more than 300,000 clones, around four fifths found once. The data were obtained in a study of Ad26.COV2.S vaccination and SARS-CoV-2 variants. About the research overall: This donor came from the COV1001 trial of Ad26.COV2.S.

Treatment in this sample: roughly 18 received Ad26.COV2.S at low or high dose, single or two shots; about five received placebo; per-sample allocation not given. Sample collection was performed on day 63 after the first vaccine or placebo injection. General study points: Once vaccination had occurred, spike-specific CD8+ and CD4+ T cell responses reportedly showed substantial breadth.

The chain combines TRBV10-3 with TRBJ2-1; 13 bases agree with TRBD2. Specimen: peripheral blood, collected in a trial of Ad26.COV2.S vaccine versus placebo. This sequence originates from a person aged 18 to 59 who received the Ad26.COV2.S COVID-19 vaccine or a placebo. The CDR3 region has the DNA TGTGCCATCAGTGCGTCGGAGGGACTAGCGGGAAATGAGCAGTTCTTC. Translating it yields CAISASEGLAGNEQFF.